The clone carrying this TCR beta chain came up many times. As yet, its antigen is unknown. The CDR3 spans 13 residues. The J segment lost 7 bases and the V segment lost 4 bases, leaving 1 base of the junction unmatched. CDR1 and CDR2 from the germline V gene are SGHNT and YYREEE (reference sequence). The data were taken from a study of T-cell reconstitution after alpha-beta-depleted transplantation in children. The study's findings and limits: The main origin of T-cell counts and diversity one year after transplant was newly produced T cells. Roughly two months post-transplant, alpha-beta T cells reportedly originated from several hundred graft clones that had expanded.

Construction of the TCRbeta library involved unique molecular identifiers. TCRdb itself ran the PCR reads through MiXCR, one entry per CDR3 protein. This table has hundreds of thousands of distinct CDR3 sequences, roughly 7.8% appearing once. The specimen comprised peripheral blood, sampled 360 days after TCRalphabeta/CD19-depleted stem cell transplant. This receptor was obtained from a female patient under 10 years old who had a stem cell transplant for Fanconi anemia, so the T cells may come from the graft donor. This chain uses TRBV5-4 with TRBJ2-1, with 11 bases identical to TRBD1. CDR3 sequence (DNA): TGTGCCAGCAGCAGGGACAGGGGGAATGAGCAGTTCTTC. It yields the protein CASSRDRGNEQFF.